This TCR beta chain came from a study of Graves' ophthalmopathy and Graves' hyperthyroidism. The TCR beta CDR3 regions underwent amplification from RNA transcripts. HTBI-primed RT-PCR formed the first round, and a multiplex PCR formed the second. TCRdb called the multiplex PCR reads again in MiXCR, with one record for every CDR3 protein. In the table there are 360,000 or so distinct CDR3 sequences, 15% to 20% of which are singletons. This clonotype was seen repeatedly, ten times or more. Its antigen is not identified. Fresh peripheral blood, around 9.3 ml, was the PBMC source. Study outcomes and limitations: The model achieved 55% to 71% sensitivity and 72.22% specificity for ophthalmopathy progression.

V was trimmed by 5 bases and J by 2 bases, leaving 18 bases between them. This CDR3 has 16 amino acids. The sample was peripheral blood. The gene calls are TRBV12-3 or TRBV12-4 and TRBJ2-5; possible D gene TRBD2, 7 bases. The clonotype originates from a woman aged 18-30 years with Graves' ophthalmopathy. The CDR3 sequence: CASSPGRAGTQETQYF. In nucleotides, the CDR3 is TGTGCCAGCAGTCCCGGGCGAGCGGGGACACAAGAGACCCAGTACTTC.